The T cell receptor (beta chain) under discussion was sequenced for a study of beta chain features in type 1 diabetes. After removal of 4 bases from V and 5 bases from J, the junction contained 4 bases not matched to a gene. The CDR3 is made up of 14 amino acids. Per the germline V gene, CDR1 is SGHRS and CDR2 is YFSETQ. What was sequenced were expressed TCRB transcripts, since all of the isolated RNA had been reverse transcribed. Assay: immunoSEQ multiplex PCR; the TCRdb copy retains only in-frame clones and omits some. The profile shows about 370,000 clones, around 15% of them singletons. This chain links TRBV5-1 with TRBJ2-7; 12 bases match TRBD1. Source material: naive CD4+ T cells from blood. The TCR sequence derives from a young woman in good health. Written as DNA, the CDR3 is TGCGCCAGCAGCCCAGGGGACAGGGGGCACGAGCAGTACTTC. Protein sequence: CASSPGDRGHEQYF.